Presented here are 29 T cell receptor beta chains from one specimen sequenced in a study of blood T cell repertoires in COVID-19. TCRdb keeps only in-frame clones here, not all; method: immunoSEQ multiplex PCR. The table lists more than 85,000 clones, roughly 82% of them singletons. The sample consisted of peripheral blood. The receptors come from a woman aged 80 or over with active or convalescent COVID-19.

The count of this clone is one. The CDR3, as DNA: TGCAGCGTCCTGACAGCGAATAATTCACCCCTCCACTTT. Its protein is CSVLTANNSPLHF. This sequence joins TRBV29-1 and TRBJ1-6; TRBD1 might be the D (5 bases). CDR3 length: 13 residues. V lost 6 bases and J lost 5, with 11 bases in between. The germline CDR1 and CDR2 sequences are SQVTM and ANQGSEA.

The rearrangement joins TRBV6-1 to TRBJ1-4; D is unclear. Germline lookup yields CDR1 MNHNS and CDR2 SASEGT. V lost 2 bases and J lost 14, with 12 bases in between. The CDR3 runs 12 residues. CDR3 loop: CASSELTGKLFF. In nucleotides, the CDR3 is TGTGCCAGCAGTGAATTGACGGGAAAGCTGTTTTTT.

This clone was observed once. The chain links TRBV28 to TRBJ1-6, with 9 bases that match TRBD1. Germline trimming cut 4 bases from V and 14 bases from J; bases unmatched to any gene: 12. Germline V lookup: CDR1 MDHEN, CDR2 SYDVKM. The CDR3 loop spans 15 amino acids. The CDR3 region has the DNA TGTGCCAGCAGTTGGTTTTGGGGACAGGGCCTTTCCCTCCACTTT. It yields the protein CASSWFWGQGLSLHF.

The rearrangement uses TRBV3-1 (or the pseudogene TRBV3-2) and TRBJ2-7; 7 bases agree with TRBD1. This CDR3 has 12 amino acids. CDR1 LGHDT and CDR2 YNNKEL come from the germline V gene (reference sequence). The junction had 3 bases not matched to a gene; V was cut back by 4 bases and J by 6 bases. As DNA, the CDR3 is TGTGCCAGCAGCCCAACAGGGGTCGAGCAGTACTTC. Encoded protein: CASSPTGVEQYF.

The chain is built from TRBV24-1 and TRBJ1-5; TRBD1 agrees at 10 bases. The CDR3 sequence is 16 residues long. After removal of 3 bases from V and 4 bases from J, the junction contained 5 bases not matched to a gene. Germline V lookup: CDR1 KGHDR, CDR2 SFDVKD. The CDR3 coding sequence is TGTGCCACCAGTGATGCGGGGACAGGGGTAAATCAGCCCCAGCATTTT. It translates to CATSDAGTGVNQPQHF.

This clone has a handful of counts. CDR3 nucleotide sequence: TGTGCCAGCAGCTTAGTGTGGGCCACCGGGGAGCTGTTTTTT. It translates to CASSLVWATGELFF. V gene TRBV11-2 combines with J gene TRBJ2-2; no firm D call. Trimming took off 1 base at V and 4 bases at J, with 7 bases between the two ends. Germline V gives CDR1 SGHAT, CDR2 FQNNGV. CDR3 length: 14 residues.

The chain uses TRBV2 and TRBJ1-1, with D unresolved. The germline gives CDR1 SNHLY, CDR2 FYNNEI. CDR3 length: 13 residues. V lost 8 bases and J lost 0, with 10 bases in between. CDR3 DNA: TGTGCCAGCGGCGGGGATTTGAACACTGAAGCTTTCTTT. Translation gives CASGGDLNTEAFF.

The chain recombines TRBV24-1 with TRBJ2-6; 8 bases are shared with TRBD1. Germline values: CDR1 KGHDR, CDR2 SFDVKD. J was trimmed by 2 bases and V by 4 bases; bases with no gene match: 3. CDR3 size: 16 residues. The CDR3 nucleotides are TGTGCCACCAGTGAGGCAGGGGGCGCTGGGGCCAACGTCCTGACTTTC. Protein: CATSEAGGAGANVLTF.

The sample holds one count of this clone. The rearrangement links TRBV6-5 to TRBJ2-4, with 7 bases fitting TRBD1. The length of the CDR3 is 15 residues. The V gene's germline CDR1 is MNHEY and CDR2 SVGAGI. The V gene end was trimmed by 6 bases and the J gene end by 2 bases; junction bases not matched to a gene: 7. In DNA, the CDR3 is TGTGCCAGCAGCGACAGGGTTTTATCCAAAAACATTCAGTACTTC. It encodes CASSDRVLSKNIQYF.

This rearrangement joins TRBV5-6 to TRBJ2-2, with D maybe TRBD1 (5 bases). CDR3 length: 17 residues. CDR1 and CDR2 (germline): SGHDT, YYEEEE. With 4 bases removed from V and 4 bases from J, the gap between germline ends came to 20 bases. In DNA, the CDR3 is TGTGCCAGCAGCCCTTCCCCTGGGGCTAGAAGCACCGGGGAGCTGTTTTTT. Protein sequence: CASSPSPGARSTGELFF.

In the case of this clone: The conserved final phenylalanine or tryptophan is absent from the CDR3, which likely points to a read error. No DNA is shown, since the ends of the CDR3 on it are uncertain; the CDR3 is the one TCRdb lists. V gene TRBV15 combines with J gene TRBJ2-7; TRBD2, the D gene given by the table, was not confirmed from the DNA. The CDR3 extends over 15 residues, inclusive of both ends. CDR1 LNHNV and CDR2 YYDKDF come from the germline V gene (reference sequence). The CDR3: CATSRDRGGTSIPAL.

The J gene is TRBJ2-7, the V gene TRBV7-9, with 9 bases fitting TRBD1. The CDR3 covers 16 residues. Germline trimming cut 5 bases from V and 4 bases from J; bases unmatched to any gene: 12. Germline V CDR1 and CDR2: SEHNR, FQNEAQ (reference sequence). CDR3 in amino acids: CASSRYPGQGLYEQYF. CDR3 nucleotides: TGTGCCAGCAGCCGTTACCCGGGACAGGGTTTATACGAGCAGTACTTC.

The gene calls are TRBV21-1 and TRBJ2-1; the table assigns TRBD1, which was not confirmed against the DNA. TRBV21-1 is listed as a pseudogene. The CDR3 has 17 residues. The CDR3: CASRGQVIGSGDNEQFF. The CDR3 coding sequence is TGTGCCAGCAGGGGACAGGTAATTGGTTCCGGCGACAATGAGCAGTTCTTC.

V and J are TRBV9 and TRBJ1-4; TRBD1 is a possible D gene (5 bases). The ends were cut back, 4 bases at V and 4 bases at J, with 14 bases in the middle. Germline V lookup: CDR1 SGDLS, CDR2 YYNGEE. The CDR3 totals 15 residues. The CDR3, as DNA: TGTGCCAGCAGCCCTGTCCCAGGGATTAATGAAAAACTGTTTTTT. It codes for CASSPVPGINEKLFF.

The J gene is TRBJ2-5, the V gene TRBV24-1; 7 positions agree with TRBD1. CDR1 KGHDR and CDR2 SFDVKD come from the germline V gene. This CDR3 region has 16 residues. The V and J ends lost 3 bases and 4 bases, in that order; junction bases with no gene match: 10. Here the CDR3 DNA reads TGTGCCACCAGTGATCCGCTCCCGGGACAGCGAGAGACCCAGTACTTC. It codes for CATSDPLPGQRETQYF.

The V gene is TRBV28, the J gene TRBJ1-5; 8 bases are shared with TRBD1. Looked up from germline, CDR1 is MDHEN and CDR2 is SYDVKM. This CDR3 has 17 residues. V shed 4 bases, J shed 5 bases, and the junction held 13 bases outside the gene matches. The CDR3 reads CASSSLGQGPRDQPQHF. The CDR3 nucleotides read TGTGCCAGCAGTTCGCTAGGACAGGGCCCTAGGGATCAGCCCCAGCATTTT.

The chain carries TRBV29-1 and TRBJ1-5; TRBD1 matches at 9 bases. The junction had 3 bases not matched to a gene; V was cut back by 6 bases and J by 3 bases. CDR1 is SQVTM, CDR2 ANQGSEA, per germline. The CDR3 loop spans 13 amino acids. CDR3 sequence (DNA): TGCAGCGTGGGACAGGGTCTCAATCAGCCCCAGCATTTT. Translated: CSVGQGLNQPQHF.

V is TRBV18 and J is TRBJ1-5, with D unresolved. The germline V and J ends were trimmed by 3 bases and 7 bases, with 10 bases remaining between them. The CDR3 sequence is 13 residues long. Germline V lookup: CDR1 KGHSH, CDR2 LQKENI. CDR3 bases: TGTGCCAGCTCACCGAATTTCGAGCAGCCCCAGCATTTT. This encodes CASSPNFEQPQHF.

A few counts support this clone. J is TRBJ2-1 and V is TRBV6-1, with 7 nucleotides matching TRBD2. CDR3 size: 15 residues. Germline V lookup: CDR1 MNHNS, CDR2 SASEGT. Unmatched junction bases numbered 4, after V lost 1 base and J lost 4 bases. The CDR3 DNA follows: TGTGCCAGCAGTGAAGGGGTGGGAGGGTACAATGAGCAGTTCTTC. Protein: CASSEGVGGYNEQFF.

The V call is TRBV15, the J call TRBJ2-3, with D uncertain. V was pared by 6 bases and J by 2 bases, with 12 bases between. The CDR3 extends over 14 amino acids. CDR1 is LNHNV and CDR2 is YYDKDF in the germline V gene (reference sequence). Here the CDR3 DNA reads TGTGCCACCAGGACTTACCTCAACACAGATACGCAGTATTTT. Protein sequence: CATRTYLNTDTQYF.

The CDR3 DNA sequence: TGTGCCAGCAGTCTCTACAGGCCCCCCAACATTCAGTACTTC. It specifies CASSLYRPPNIQYF. The V call is TRBV6-2 or TRBV6-3, the J call TRBJ2-4; a possible D gene is TRBD1 (5 bases). V was pared by 5 bases and J by 7 bases, with 15 bases between. Germline CDR1 reads MNHEY; CDR2 reads SVGEGT. This CDR3 has 14 residues.

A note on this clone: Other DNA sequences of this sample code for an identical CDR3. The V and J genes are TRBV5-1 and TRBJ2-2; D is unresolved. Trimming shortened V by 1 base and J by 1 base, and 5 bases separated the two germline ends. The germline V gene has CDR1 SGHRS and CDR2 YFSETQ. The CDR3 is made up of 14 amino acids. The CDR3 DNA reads TGCGCCAGCAGCTTGTCAGGGAACACCGGGGAGCTGTTTTTT. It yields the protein CASSLSGNTGELFF.

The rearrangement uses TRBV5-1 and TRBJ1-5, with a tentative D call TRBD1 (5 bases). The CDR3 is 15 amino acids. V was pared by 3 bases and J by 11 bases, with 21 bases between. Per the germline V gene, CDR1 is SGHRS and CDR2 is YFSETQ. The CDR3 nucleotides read TGCGCCAGCAGCTCCGGGGAAGGAGGGGTTGGAGCCCAGCATTTT. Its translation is CASSSGEGGVGAQHF. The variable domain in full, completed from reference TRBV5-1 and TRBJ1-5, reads KAGVTQTPRYLIKTRGQQVTLSCSPISGHRSVSWYQQTPGQGLQFLFEYFSETQRNKGNFPGRFSGRQFSNSRSEMNVSTLELGDSALYLCASSSGEGGVGAQHFGDGTRLSIL.

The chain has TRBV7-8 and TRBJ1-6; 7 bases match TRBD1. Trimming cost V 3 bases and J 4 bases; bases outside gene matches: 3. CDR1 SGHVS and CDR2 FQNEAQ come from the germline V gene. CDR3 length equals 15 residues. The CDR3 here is CASSFYRGYNSPLHF. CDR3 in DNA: TGTGCCAGCAGCTTCTACAGGGGATATAATTCACCCCTCCACTTT.

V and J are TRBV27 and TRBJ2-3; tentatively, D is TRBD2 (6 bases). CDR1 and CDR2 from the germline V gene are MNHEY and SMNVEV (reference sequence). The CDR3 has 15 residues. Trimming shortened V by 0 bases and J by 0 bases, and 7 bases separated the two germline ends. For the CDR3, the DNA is TGTGCCAGCAGTTTATCTGGGACTAGCACAGATACGCAGTATTTT. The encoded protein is CASSLSGTSTDTQYF.

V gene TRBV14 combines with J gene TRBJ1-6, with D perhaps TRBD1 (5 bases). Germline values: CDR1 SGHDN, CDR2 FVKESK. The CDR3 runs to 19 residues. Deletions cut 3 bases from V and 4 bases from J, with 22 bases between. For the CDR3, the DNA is TGTGCCAGCAGCCAGTATCCTTTTGGGGGGACGGAGTATAATTCACCCCTCCACTTT. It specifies CASSQYPFGGTEYNSPLHF. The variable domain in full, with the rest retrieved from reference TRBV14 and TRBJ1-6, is EAGVTQFPSHSVIEKGQTVTLRCDPISGHDNLYWYRRVMGKEIKFLLHFVKESKQDESGMPNNRFLAERTGGTYSTLKVQPAELEDSGVYFCASSQYPFGGTEYNSPLHFGNGTRLTVT.

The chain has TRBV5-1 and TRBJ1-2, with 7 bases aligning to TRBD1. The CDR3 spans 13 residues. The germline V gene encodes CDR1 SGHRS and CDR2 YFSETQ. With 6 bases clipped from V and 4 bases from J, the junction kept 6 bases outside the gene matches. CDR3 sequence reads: CASTEGATYGYTF. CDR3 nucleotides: TGCGCCAGCACCGAGGGGGCCACCTATGGCTACACCTTC.

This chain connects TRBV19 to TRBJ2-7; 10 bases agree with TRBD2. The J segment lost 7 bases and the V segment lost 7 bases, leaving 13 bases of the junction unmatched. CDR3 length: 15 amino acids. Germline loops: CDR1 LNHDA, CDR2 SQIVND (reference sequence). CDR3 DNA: TGTGCCAGTACCGAAGCGGGAGGGGCTGTTGGGGAGCAGTACTTC. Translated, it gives CASTEAGGAVGEQYF.

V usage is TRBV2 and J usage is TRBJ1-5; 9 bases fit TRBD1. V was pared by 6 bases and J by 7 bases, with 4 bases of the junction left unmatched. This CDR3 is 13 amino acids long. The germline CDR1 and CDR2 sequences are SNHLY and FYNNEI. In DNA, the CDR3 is TGTGCCAGCAGGGGACAGGGAGGGCAGCCCCAGCATTTT. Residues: CASRGQGGQPQHF.